This record concerns one TCR beta chain sequence. The entry originates in a study of blood T cell repertoires in COVID-19. In the study's own analysis: Cell counts per sample came from amplifying reference gene primers. Some clones are missing from TCRdb's copy, which holds only in-frame ones; the method was immunoSEQ multiplex PCR. The V and J calls and clone size were taken over from that table, and D and trimming were inferred from the DNA. The sample lists some 130,000 clones; roughly 80% were seen once. Participants were placed into cohorts based on the clinical history they reported. The source is a middle-aged man with acute COVID-19. The specimen was PBMCs or T cells enriched from blood (not recorded which).

The CDR3 spells CASSSGLAGGSYDTQYF. The DNA of the CDR3 is TGTGCCAGCAGCTCAGGACTAGCGGGGGGGAGTTACGATACGCAGTATTTT. The genes are TRBV11-2 and TRBJ2-3; TRBD2 agrees at 15 bases. The CDR3 extends over 17 amino acids. Germline assignment: CDR1 SGHAT and CDR2 FQNNGV. V shed 4 bases, J shed 6 bases, and the junction held 8 bases outside the gene matches.